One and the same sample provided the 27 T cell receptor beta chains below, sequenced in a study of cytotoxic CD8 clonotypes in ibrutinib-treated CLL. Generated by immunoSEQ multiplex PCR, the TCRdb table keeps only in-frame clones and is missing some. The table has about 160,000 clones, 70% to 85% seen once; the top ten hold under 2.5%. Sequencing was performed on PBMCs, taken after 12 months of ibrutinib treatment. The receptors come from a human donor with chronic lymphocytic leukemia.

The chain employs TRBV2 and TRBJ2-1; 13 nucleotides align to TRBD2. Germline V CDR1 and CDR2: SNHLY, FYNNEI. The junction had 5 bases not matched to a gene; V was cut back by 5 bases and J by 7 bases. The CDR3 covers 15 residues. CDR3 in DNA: TGTGCCAGCAGTTCCGGGACTAGCGGGGTGAATGAGCAGTTCTTC. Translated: CASSSGTSGVNEQFF.

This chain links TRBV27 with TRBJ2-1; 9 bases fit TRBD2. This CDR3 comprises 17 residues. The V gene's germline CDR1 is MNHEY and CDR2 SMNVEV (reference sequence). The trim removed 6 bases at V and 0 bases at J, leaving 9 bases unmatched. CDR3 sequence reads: CASRSTSGLSSYNEQFF. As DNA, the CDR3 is TGTGCCAGCAGATCAACTAGCGGGCTAAGCTCCTACAATGAGCAGTTCTTC.

The CDR3 region has the DNA TGTGCCAGTAGTGTCGAACGGGCCAAAAGTCAGCCCCAGCATTTT. This encodes CASSVERAKSQPQHF. V gene TRBV19 combines with J gene TRBJ1-5; no definite D call. The CDR3 covers 15 residues. The germline V and J ends were trimmed by 5 bases and 6 bases, with 17 bases remaining between them. In germline, CDR1 is LNHDA, CDR2 SQIVND (reference sequence).

The CDR3 spells CASSLTETGGGSNQPQHF. The CDR3 region has the DNA TGTGCCAGCTCACTCACTGAGACAGGGGGTGGGAGCAATCAGCCCCAGCATTTT. This chain connects TRBV18 to TRBJ1-5, with TRBD1 matching 9 bases. CDR1 is KGHSH and CDR2 is LQKENI in the germline V gene. CDR3 length equals 18 residues. After removal of 4 bases from V and 1 base from J, the junction contained 11 bases not matched to a gene.

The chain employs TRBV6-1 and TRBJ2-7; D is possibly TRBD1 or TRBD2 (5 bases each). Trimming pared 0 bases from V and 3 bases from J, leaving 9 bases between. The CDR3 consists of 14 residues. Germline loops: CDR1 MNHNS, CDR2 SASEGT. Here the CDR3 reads CASSEAWGSYEQYF. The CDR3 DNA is TGTGCCAGCAGTGAAGCTTGGGGGAGCTACGAGCAGTACTTC.

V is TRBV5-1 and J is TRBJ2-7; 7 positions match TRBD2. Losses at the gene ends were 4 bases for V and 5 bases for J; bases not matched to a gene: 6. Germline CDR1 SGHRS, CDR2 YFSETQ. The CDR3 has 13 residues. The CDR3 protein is CASSGGRGNEQYF. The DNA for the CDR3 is TGCGCCAGCAGCGGCGGGAGAGGAAACGAGCAGTACTTC.

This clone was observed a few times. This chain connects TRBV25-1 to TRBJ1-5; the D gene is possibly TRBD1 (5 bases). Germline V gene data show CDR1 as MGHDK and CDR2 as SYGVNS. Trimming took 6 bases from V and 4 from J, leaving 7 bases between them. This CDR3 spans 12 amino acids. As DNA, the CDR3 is TGTGCCAGCAGGGGGACGAATCAGCCCCAGCATTTT. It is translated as CASRGTNQPQHF.

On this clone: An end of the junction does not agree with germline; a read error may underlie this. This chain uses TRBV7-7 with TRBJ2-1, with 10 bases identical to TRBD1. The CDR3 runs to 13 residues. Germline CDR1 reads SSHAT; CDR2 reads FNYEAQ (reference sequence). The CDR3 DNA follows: TGTGCTAGCAGTCGGGACAGGGGCGCTGAGCAGTTCTTC. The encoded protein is CASSRDRGAEQFF.

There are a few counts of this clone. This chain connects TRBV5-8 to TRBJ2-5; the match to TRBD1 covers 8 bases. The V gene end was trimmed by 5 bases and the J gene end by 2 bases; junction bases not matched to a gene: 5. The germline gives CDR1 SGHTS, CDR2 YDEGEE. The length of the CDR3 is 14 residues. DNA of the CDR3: TGTGCCAGCAGGCTCCGGGACAGGCAAGAGACCCAGTACTTC. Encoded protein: CASRLRDRQETQYF.

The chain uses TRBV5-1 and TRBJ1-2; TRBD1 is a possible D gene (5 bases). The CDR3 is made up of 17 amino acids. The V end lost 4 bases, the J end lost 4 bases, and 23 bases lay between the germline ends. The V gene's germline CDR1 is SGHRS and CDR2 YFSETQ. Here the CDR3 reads CASSKGSSGTGAYGYTF. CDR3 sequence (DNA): TGCGCCAGCAGCAAAGGTTCTTCGGGGACTGGGGCCTATGGCTACACCTTC.

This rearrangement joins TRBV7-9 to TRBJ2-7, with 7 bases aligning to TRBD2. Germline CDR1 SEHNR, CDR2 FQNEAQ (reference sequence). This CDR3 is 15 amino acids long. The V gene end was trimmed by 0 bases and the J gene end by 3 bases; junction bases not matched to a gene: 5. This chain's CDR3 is CASSLAGREDYEQYF. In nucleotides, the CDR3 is TGTGCCAGCAGCTTAGCGGGACGGGAGGACTACGAGCAGTACTTC.

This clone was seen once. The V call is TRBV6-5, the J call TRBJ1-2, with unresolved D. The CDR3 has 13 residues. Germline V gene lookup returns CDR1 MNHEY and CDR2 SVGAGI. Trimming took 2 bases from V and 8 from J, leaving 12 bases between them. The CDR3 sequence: CASSYDPAGGYTF. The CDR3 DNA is TGTGCCAGCAGTTACGACCCAGCTGGGGGCTACACCTTC.

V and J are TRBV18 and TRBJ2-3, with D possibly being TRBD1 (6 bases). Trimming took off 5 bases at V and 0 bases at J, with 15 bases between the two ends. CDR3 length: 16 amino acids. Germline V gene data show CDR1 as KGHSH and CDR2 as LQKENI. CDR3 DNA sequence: TGTGCCAGCTCAATGGACAGTTCTGCTAGCACAGATACGCAGTATTTT. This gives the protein CASSMDSSASTDTQYF.

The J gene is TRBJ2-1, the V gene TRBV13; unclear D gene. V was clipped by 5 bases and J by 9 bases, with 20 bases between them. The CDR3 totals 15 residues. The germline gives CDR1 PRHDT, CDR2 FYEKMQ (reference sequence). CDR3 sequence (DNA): TGTGCCAGCAGCGACTTTCGAGAGAGCTCGTCTGAGCAGTTCTTC. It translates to CASSDFRESSSEQFF.

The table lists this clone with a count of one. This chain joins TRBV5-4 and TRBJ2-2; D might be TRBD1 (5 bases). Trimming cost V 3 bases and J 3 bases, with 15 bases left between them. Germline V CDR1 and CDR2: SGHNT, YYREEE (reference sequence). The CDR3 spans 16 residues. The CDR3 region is CASSSNVQGHTGELFF. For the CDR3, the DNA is TGTGCCAGCAGCTCCAATGTGCAGGGCCACACCGGGGAGCTGTTTTTT.

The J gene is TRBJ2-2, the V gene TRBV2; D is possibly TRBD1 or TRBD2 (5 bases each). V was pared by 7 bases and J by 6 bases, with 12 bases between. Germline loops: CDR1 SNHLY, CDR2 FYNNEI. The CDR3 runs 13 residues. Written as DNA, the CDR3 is TGTGCCAGCAATTTGGGGGATCCCGGGGAGCTGTTTTTT. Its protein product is CASNLGDPGELFF.

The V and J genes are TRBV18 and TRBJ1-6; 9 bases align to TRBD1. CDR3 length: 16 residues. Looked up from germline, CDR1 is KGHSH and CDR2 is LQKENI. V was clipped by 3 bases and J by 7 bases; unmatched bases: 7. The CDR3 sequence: CASSPSLGQGNSPLHF. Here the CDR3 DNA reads TGTGCCAGCTCACCGTCACTGGGACAGGGAAATTCACCCCTCCACTTT.

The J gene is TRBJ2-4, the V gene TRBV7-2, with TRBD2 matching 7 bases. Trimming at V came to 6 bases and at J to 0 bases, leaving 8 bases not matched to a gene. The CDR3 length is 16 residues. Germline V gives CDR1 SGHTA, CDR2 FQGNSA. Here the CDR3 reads CASSPGLGEAKNIQYF. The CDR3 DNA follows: TGTGCCAGCAGTCCCGGACTAGGAGAAGCCAAAAACATTCAGTACTTC.

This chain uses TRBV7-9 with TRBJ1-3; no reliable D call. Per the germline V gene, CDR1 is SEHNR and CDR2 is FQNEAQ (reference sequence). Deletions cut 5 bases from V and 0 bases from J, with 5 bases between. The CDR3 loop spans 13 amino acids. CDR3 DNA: TGTGCCAGCAGCGTATACTCTGGAAACACCATATATTTT. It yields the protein CASSVYSGNTIYF.

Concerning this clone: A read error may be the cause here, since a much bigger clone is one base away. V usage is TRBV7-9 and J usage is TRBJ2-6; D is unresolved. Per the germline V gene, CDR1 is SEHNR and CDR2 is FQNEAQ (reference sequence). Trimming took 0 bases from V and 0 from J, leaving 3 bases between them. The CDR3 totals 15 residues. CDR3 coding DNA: TGTGCCAGCAGCTTAGCGGCCTCTGGGGCCAACGTCCTGACTTTC. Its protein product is CASSLAASGANVLTF.

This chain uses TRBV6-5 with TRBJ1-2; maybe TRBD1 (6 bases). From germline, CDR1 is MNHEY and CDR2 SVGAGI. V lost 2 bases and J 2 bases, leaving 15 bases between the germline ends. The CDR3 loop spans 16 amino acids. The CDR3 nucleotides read TGTGCCAGCAGTTACGGGCCGCCGGGGGCGAACTATGGCTACACCTTC. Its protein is CASSYGPPGANYGYTF.

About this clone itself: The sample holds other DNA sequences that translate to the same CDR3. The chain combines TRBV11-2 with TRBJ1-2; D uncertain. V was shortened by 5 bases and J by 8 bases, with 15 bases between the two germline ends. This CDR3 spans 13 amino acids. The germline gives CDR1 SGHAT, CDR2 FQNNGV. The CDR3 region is CASSQDRENGYTF. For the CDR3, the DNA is TGTGCCAGCAGCCAGGATAGGGAAAACGGCTACACCTTC.

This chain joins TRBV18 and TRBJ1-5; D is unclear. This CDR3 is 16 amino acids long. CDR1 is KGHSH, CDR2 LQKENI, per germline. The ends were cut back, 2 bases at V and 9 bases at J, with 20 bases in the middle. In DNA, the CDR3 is TGTGCCAGCTCACCAGGGCAGTTCCCCTCAGCGTGGCCCCAGCATTTT. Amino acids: CASSPGQFPSAWPQHF.

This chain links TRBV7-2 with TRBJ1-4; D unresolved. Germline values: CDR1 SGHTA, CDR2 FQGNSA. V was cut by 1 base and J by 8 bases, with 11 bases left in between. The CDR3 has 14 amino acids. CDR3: CASSLVGLGEKLFF. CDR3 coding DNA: TGTGCCAGCAGCTTAGTGGGCCTGGGGGAAAAACTGTTTTTT.

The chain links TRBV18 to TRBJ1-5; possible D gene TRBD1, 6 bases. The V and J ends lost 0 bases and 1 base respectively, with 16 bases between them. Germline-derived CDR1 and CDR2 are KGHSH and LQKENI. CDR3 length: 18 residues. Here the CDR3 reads CASSPPRGANPSNQPQHF. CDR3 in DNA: TGTGCCAGCTCACCACCTCGGGGGGCGAACCCCAGCAATCAGCCCCAGCATTTT. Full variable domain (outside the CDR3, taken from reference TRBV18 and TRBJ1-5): NAGVMQNPRHLVRRRGQEARLRCSPMKGHSHVYWYRQLPEEGLKFMVYLQKENIIDESGMPKERFSAEFPKEGPSILRIQQVVRGDSAAYFCASSPPRGANPSNQPQHFGDGTRLSIL.

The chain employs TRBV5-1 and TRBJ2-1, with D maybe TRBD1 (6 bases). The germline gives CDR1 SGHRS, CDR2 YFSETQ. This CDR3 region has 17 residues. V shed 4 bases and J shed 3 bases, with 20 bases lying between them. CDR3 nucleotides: TGCGCCAGCAGCGTCGAAATACAGGGTCTACGCTACAATGAGCAGTTCTTC. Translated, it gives CASSVEIQGLRYNEQFF.

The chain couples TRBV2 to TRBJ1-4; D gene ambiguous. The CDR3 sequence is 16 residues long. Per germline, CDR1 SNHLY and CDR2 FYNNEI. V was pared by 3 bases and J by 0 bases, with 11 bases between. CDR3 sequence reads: CASSEKQVPTNEKLFF. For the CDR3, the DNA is TGTGCCAGCAGTGAGAAGCAGGTACCAACTAATGAAAAACTGTTTTTT.